These 25 T cell receptor beta chains originate from one sample sequenced in a study of blood T cell repertoires in COVID-19. Clones were read by immunoSEQ multiplex PCR, and TCRdb kept only the in-frame ones, dropping some. The repertoire includes over 250,000 clones, over 80% of them detected once, and 8% to 9% sits in the top ten. What was sequenced was PBMCs or T cells enriched from blood (not recorded which). The receptors shown here come from a woman under 30 who had recovered from COVID-19.

In its sample, this clone was seen a few times. The rearrangement uses TRBV9 and TRBJ2-2, with D perhaps matching TRBD2 (5 bases). The germline V gene encodes CDR1 SGDLS and CDR2 YYNGEE. CDR3 length equals 13 residues. The V and J ends lost 4 bases and 6 bases respectively, with 10 bases between them. The CDR3 DNA reads as TGTGCCAGCAGCCCGGACTTTTCCGGGGAGCTGTTTTTT. Residues: CASSPDFSGELFF.

This chain links TRBV11-3 with TRBJ2-1, with 12 bases identical to TRBD2. This CDR3 region has 18 residues. Germline CDR1 SGHNT, CDR2 YENEEA. V was clipped by 1 base and J by 0 bases; unmatched bases: 4. In DNA form, the CDR3 reads TGTGCCAGCAGCTTAGGGGGACTAGCGGGTCCCTCCTACAATGAGCAGTTCTTC. Its translation: CASSLGGLAGPSYNEQFF.

V and J are TRBV6-5 and TRBJ1-6; no clear D gene. The CDR3 contains 15 residues. The ends were cut back, 6 bases at V and 0 bases at J, with 9 bases in the middle. Germline-derived CDR1 and CDR2 are MNHEY and SVGAGI. The CDR3 loop is CASRDSYSYNSPLHF. DNA for the CDR3: TGTGCCAGCAGGGACTCCTACTCCTATAATTCACCCCTCCACTTT.

The chain uses TRBV6-5 and TRBJ1-2; tentative D call: TRBD1 (5 bases). The germline gives CDR1 MNHEY, CDR2 SVGAGI. The length of the CDR3 is 16 residues. V gave up 0 bases and J gave up 4 bases, with 15 bases separating them. The CDR3 DNA is TGTGCCAGCAGTTACTCGACGGGGGGGATCGCCTATGGCTACACCTTC. Its protein is CASSYSTGGIAYGYTF.

The V call is TRBV5-6, the J call TRBJ2-5, with D possibly being TRBD2 (5 bases). This CDR3 comprises 13 residues. The germline CDR1 and CDR2 sequences are SGHDT and YYEEEE. Deletions cut 2 bases from V and 5 bases from J, with 10 bases between. The CDR3 sequence is CASSFDTRETQYF. DNA for the CDR3: TGTGCCAGCAGCTTCGACACTAGGGAGACCCAGTACTTC.

V gene TRBV3-1 (or the pseudogene TRBV3-2) combines with J gene TRBJ2-3; D may be TRBD1 (5 bases). The CDR3 is 15 residues long. V was clipped by 3 bases and J by 4 bases, with 14 bases between them. Per the germline V gene, CDR1 is LGHDT and CDR2 is YNNKEL (reference sequence). CDR3 DNA sequence: TGTGCCAGCAGCCAGCAAAGGCAGGGCGCAGATACGCAGTATTTT. Translating it yields CASSQQRQGADTQYF.

The CDR3: CASSSGTTNTGELFF. The CDR3 region has the DNA TGTGCCAGCAGCTCCGGGACAACGAACACCGGGGAGCTGTTTTTT. This sequence joins TRBV5-4 and TRBJ2-2, with TRBD1 as a possible D gene (6 bases). Between the trimmed V and J ends, which lost 3 bases and 0 bases, there was a span of 9 bases. The CDR3 consists of 15 residues. CDR1 SGHNT and CDR2 YYREEE come from the germline V gene (reference sequence).

The gene calls are TRBV28 and TRBJ1-4; D uncertain. The V and J ends lost 7 bases and 4 bases respectively, with 10 bases between them. The CDR3 is 13 amino acids. Germline V gives CDR1 MDHEN, CDR2 SYDVKM. The CDR3 reads CASIDGDNEKLFF. The CDR3 nucleotides are TGTGCCAGCATAGACGGAGATAATGAAAAACTGTTTTTT.

The V call is TRBV5-5, the J call TRBJ1-1; TRBD1 is a possible D gene (6 bases). The CDR3 consists of 13 residues. Trimming removed 3 bases at V and 2 bases at J, with 8 bases between. Germline CDR1 SGHKS, CDR2 YYEKEE (reference sequence). Written as DNA, the CDR3 is TGTGCCAGCAGCTACAGGGAAAACACTGAAGCTTTCTTT. It codes for CASSYRENTEAFF.

J is TRBJ1-3 and V is TRBV7-2; D gene uncertain. The V end lost 10 bases, the J end lost 0 bases, and 16 bases lay between the germline ends. There are 15 residues in the CDR3. Germline CDR1 SGHTA, CDR2 FQGNSA. The CDR3: CATPLRPHSGNTIYF. Here the CDR3 DNA reads TGTGCCACCCCGTTGAGGCCCCACTCTGGAAACACCATATATTTT.

In its sample, this clone was seen once. The junction differs from germline at one of its ends, possibly a read error. The genes are TRBV6-6 and TRBJ2-5; TRBD2 might be the D (7 bases). The V gene's germline CDR1 is MNHNY and CDR2 SVGAGI (reference sequence). The CDR3 covers 16 residues. CDR3 DNA sequence: TGTGCCAGCAGTTACGGGGGGGCGGTCAACCAAGGGACCCAGTACTTC. Translating gives CASSYGGAVNQGTQYF.

The chain combines TRBV5-1 with TRBJ2-3; D is possibly TRBD1 (6 bases). With 5 bases removed from V and 4 bases from J, the gap between germline ends came to 14 bases. This CDR3 contains 14 residues. Per germline, CDR1 SGHRS and CDR2 YFSETQ. In DNA form, the CDR3 reads TGCGCCAGCAGTATCGGTGGGGGCCCAGATACGCAGTATTTT. Amino acids: CASSIGGGPDTQYF.

This clone was counted between two and nine times. The chain recombines TRBV2 with TRBJ2-5; TRBD1 is a possible D gene (6 bases). The germline gives CDR1 SNHLY, CDR2 FYNNEI. Trimming took off 6 bases at V and 1 base at J, with 12 bases between the two ends. The CDR3 runs 14 residues. CDR3 loop: CASRSGQVQETQYF. In DNA, the CDR3 is TGTGCCAGCAGATCGGGACAAGTCCAAGAGACCCAGTACTTC.

The chain has TRBV7-9 and TRBJ2-3, with 9 bases lining up with TRBD1. Trimming cost V 2 bases and J 3 bases; bases outside gene matches: 6. The germline V gene encodes CDR1 SEHNR and CDR2 FQNEAQ (reference sequence). This CDR3 comprises 16 residues. The CDR3 bases are TGTGCCAGCAGCTTACCGACAGGGGGAATAACAGATACGCAGTATTTT. It is translated as CASSLPTGGITDTQYF.

V is TRBV19 and J is TRBJ1-5; D may be TRBD1 (6 bases). This CDR3 contains 15 residues. V dropped 5 bases and J dropped 6 bases, with 17 bases sitting between them. The germline CDR1 and CDR2 sequences are LNHDA and SQIVND (reference sequence). CDR3 sequence reads: CASSPSHRVGQPQHF. The CDR3 bases are TGTGCCAGTAGTCCTTCCCACAGGGTCGGTCAGCCCCAGCATTTT.

Only one count was recorded for this clone. The gene calls are TRBV5-6 and TRBJ2-1; 8 bases are shared with TRBD2. CDR3 length: 14 residues. V lost 1 base and J lost 7; bases outside the gene matches: 4. Germline V CDR1 and CDR2: SGHDT, YYEEEE. The CDR3 coding sequence is TGTGCCAGCAGCTTGATAGCGGGGATGAATGAGCAGTTCTTC. This gives the protein CASSLIAGMNEQFF.

The chain uses TRBV7-6 and TRBJ1-6; weak D call: TRBD1 (5 bases). CDR3 length: 17 amino acids. V lost 5 bases, J lost 9 bases, and 23 bases lay in between. CDR1 is SGHVS, CDR2 FNYEAQ, per germline. Written as DNA, the CDR3 is TGTGCCAGCAGCACCTTCCCTTTGGGGGGGGAAGGTTCACCCCTCCACTTT. Translation: CASSTFPLGGEGSPLHF.

V gene TRBV5-1 combines with J gene TRBJ2-7; perhaps TRBD1 as D (6 bases). From germline, CDR1 is SGHRS and CDR2 YFSETQ. This CDR3 has 15 amino acids. The V end was cut by 0 bases, the J end by 3 bases, with 13 bases between. The CDR3, as DNA: TGCGCCAGCAGCTTGGGACGACAGGTCAACTACGAGCAGTACTTC. Translated: CASSLGRQVNYEQYF. Full variable domain (remainder filled in from reference TRBV5-1 and TRBJ2-7): KAGVTQTPRYLIKTRGQQVTLSCSPISGHRSVSWYQQTPGQGLQFLFEYFSETQRNKGNFPGRFSGRQFSNSRSEMNVSTLELGDSALYLCASSLGRQVNYEQYFGPGTRLTVT.

The rearrangement joins TRBV25-1 to TRBJ2-1; 7 bases match TRBD2. The germline CDR1 and CDR2 sequences are MGHDK and SYGVNS. V was pared by 2 bases and J by 0 bases, with 4 bases of the junction left unmatched. The CDR3 runs 16 residues. This CDR3 reads CASSEPGRNSYNEQFF. CDR3 DNA: TGTGCCAGCAGTGAACCCGGGAGGAACTCCTACAATGAGCAGTTCTTC.

V gene TRBV5-5 combines with J gene TRBJ2-7; 12 bases fit TRBD2. The germline gives CDR1 SGHKS, CDR2 YYEKEE (reference sequence). The CDR3 is 15 residues long. V trimming: 5 bases; J trimming: 2 bases; junction bases outside the gene matches: 5. The CDR3 is CASSQTSGGTYEQYF. CDR3 coding DNA: TGTGCCAGCAGTCAAACTAGCGGGGGGACCTACGAGCAGTACTTC. The full variable domain, its missing parts supplied by reference TRBV5-5 and TRBJ2-7, is DAGVTQSPTHLIKTRGQQVTLRCSPISGHKSVSWYQQVLGQGPQFIFQYYEKEERGRGNFPDRFSARQFPNYSSELNVNALLLGDSALYLCASSQTSGGTYEQYFGPGTRLTVT.

This chain links TRBV25-1 with TRBJ1-1; TRBD1 is a possible D gene (6 bases). Trimming removed 1 base at V and 3 bases at J, with 12 bases between. CDR1 MGHDK and CDR2 SYGVNS come from the germline V gene. This CDR3 contains 15 residues. DNA for the CDR3: TGTGCCAGCAGTGAATGTCCCCACAGGGACACTGAAGCTTTCTTT. Translated: CASSECPHRDTEAFF. The whole variable domain, filled in from reference TRBV25-1 and TRBJ1-1, reads EADIYQTPRYLVIGTGKKITLECSQTMGHDKMYWYQQDPGMELHLIHYSYGVNSTEKGDLSSESTVSRIRTEHFPLTLESARPSHTSQYLCASSECPHRDTEAFFGQGTRLTVV.

This chain connects TRBV2 to TRBJ1-2, with D perhaps TRBD1 (5 bases). Trimming shortened V by 4 bases and J by 6 bases, and 9 bases separated the two germline ends. The germline gives CDR1 SNHLY, CDR2 FYNNEI. The length of the CDR3 is 12 residues. CDR3 nucleotides: TGTGCCAGCAGTGTGGTGGGGCATGGCTACACCTTC. It is translated as CASSVVGHGYTF. The full variable domain, rest sourced from reference TRBV2 and TRBJ1-2, is EPEVTQTPSHQVTQMGQEVILRCVPISNHLYFYWYRQILGQKVEFLVSFYNNEISEKSEIFDDQFSVERPDGSNFTLKIRSTKLEDSAMYFCASSVVGHGYTFGSGTRLTVV.

This clone was observed a handful of times. This rearrangement joins TRBV4-3 to TRBJ2-1, with 13 bases aligning to TRBD2. Germline-derived CDR1 and CDR2 are LGHNA and YSLEER. V lost 2 bases, J lost 8 bases, and 15 bases stayed unmatched. The CDR3 length is 19 residues. The CDR3 nucleotides read TGCGCCAGCAGCCAAACCAGCGTAACAGGACTAGCGGGAGCACATGAGCAGTTCTTC. As protein: CASSQTSVTGLAGAHEQFF.

The chain links TRBV4-3 to TRBJ2-5; TRBD2 matches 12 bases. The ends lost 0 bases at V and 4 bases at J; junction bases unmatched: 3. The germline V gene has CDR1 LGHNA and CDR2 YSLEER. The CDR3 consists of 16 residues. The CDR3 DNA sequence: TGCGCCAGCAGCCAAGATCTAGCGGGGGGGCGAGAGACCCAGTACTTC. Its translation: CASSQDLAGGRETQYF.

This chain connects TRBV7-6 to TRBJ1-6; 8 nucleotides line up with TRBD1. Germline lookup yields CDR1 SGHVS and CDR2 FNYEAQ. J lost 4 bases, V lost 5 bases, and 4 bases had no gene match. The length of the CDR3 is 15 residues. The CDR3 region has the DNA TGTGCCAGCAGCCAAAGACAGGGGTATAATTCACCCCTCCACTTT. Its translation: CASSQRQGYNSPLHF.